This T cell receptor beta chain was sequenced for a study of patients and donors after allogeneic stem cell transplantation. TCRdb re-analysed the RT-PCR reads in MiXCR, keeping a single row per CDR3 protein. This table has approximately 200,000 distinct CDR3 sequences, 13% to 15% appearing once. Comment on this clonotype: A clone one base away is much larger, so this may be a read error.

The germline V gene has CDR1 LNHDA and CDR2 SQIVND (reference sequence). Trimming removed 3 bases from V and 5 bases from J, with 17 bases in between. There are 16 residues in the CDR3. The receptor's source is a human donor who was either an allogeneic HSCT recipient or a stem cell or donor lymphocyte infusion donor (not recorded which). It is not recorded whose cells these are; they may come from a transplant donor. Sequences were obtained from blood, either unsorted or a sorted T cell fraction (not recorded which). The gene calls are TRBV19 and TRBJ1-5; D unresolved. In nucleotides, the CDR3 is TGTGCCAGTAGTATTAGTAAGGTAGGTCTGCATCAGCCCCAGCATTTT. This sequence encodes CASSISKVGLHQPQHF.